These 5 T cell receptor beta chains came from one sample sequenced in a study of blood T cells in healthy people across ages. A second about 7 to 12 cycle PCR used barcoded and J-beta primers. TCRdb processed the 5' RACE reads anew with MiXCR; each CDR3 protein has one entry. The repertoire consists of 790,000 or so distinct CDR3 sequences, with 45% to 70% occurring once and the leading ten covering around a quarter. The specimen was blood. The source is a man aged 35 to 55 in good health.

This clonotype was counted between two and nine times. The V call is TRBV7-2, the J call TRBJ2-1, with a tentative D call TRBD2 (5 bases). Trimming stripped 4 bases from V and 10 bases from J, with 17 bases between. Germline V gives CDR1 SGHTA, CDR2 FQGNSA. The CDR3 has 14 residues. The CDR3 is CASSSEGQPREQFF. As DNA, the CDR3 is TGTGCCAGCAGCTCCGAGGGCCAACCCAGGGAGCAGTTCTTC.

This clonotype was found a few times. The chain couples TRBV7-9 to TRBJ2-7; the match to TRBD2 covers 7 bases. This CDR3 comprises 12 residues. Germline CDR1 SEHNR, CDR2 FQNEAQ (reference sequence). Trimming at V came to 5 bases and at J to 7 bases, leaving 5 bases not matched to a gene. The CDR3: CASSQTSPEQYF. As DNA, the CDR3 is TGTGCCAGCAGCCAGACTAGCCCTGAGCAGTACTTC.

This sequence joins TRBV18 and TRBJ2-5; D gene ambiguous. The J call may not be correct, given that the DNA end is closer to TRBJ2-7. The CDR3 covers 13 residues. Germline V gene lookup returns CDR1 KGHSH and CDR2 LQKENI. CDR3 DNA: TGTGCCAGCTCACCAAGGGCTACCTACGAGCAGTACTTC. This sequence encodes CASSPRATYEQYF.

The chain joins TRBV6-2 or TRBV6-3 to TRBJ2-7; no reliable D call. Matching the DNA end better, TRBJ2-5 makes the J call doubtful. The CDR3 contains 13 residues. Germline CDR1 and CDR2: MNHEY and SVGEGT. For the CDR3, the DNA is TGTGCCAGCAGTCTAAATTTCGGAGAGACCCAGTACTTC. As protein: CASSLNFGETQYF.

The chain links TRBV9 to TRBJ2-2; D gene ambiguous. The CDR3 has 13 residues. The germline V and J ends were trimmed by 4 bases and 6 bases, with 10 bases remaining between them. Germline loops: CDR1 SGDLS, CDR2 YYNGEE. The CDR3 bases are TGTGCCAGCAGCCAACTCCGACCCGGGGAGCTGTTTTTT. Translated, it gives CASSQLRPGELFF.